Below are 9 T cell receptor beta chains sequenced from a single sample in a study of CD8+CD57+ T cells in acquired aplastic anemia. TCR beta VDJ and CDR3 profiles were obtained from a genomic DNA template. Each CDR3 protein is one row after TCRdb ran MiXCR on the reads. The sample contains about 180,000 distinct CDR3 sequences, 48% of which appear only once. The patients chosen for sequencing had shown expansion of CD8+CD57+ cells (detected by flow cytometry). The sequenced material came from sorted CD4+, CD8+, or CD8+CD57+ T cells (not recorded which) from PBMCs. The source is a human donor with aplastic anemia.

The chain joins TRBV15 to TRBJ2-1, with 9 bases identical to TRBD2. Germline CDR1 and CDR2: LNHNV and YYDKDF (reference sequence). The junction had 6 bases not matched to a gene; V was cut back by 5 bases and J by 7 bases. The CDR3 is 14 amino acids. CDR3 nucleotide sequence: TGTGCCACCAGCGCCCTAAGCGGGAGGAATGAGCAGTTCTTC. As protein: CATSALSGRNEQFF.

This clonotype has a count of ten or more. The CDR3 is CASSGKRNEKLFF. The CDR3 DNA reads TGTGCCAGCAGCGGCAAAAGGAATGAAAAACTGTTTTTT. The genes are TRBV12-3 or TRBV12-4 and TRBJ1-4; D uncertain. V was shortened by 6 bases and J by 5 bases, with 10 bases between the two germline ends. This CDR3 has 13 amino acids.

The chain has TRBV10-2 and TRBJ1-1; D is unclear. Germline V gene data show CDR1 as WSHSY and CDR2 as SAAADI. V lost 8 bases to trimming and J lost 4 bases, with 17 bases between them. This CDR3 has 14 residues. CDR3 sequence: CASGNGVGGTEAFF. In DNA, the CDR3 is TGCGCCAGCGGGAACGGGGTGGGTGGCACTGAAGCTTTCTTT.

The chain employs TRBV20-1 and TRBJ2-5, with 8 nucleotides matching TRBD1. This CDR3 has 13 residues. The V gene end was trimmed by 6 bases and the J gene end by 1 base; junction bases not matched to a gene: 4. Germline V gives CDR1 DFQATT, CDR2 SNEGSKA (reference sequence). The CDR3 DNA reads TGCAGTGCCGTTGGGACAGGCCAAGAGACCCAGTACTTC. This translates into CSAVGTGQETQYF.

This clonotype showed up many times. The chain recombines TRBV20-1 with TRBJ1-3; 9 bases are a match to TRBD1. Trimming cost V 5 bases and J 3 bases; bases outside gene matches: 5. Germline CDR1 and CDR2: DFQATT and SNEGSKA (reference sequence). The CDR3 is 14 amino acids. CDR3 region: CSAGDRAGGNTIYF. The DNA of the CDR3 is TGCAGTGCTGGGGACAGGGCTGGTGGAAACACCATATATTTT.

The rearrangement joins TRBV5-5 to TRBJ2-7, with a possible D match to TRBD2 (5 bases). This CDR3 is 12 amino acids long. V was pared by 4 bases and J by 10 bases, with 15 bases between. CDR1 and CDR2 (germline): SGHKS, YYEKEE (reference sequence). The CDR3 DNA reads as TGTGCCAGCAGCCCTAGCTCCTACGGACAGTACTTC. Translating it yields CASSPSSYGQYF.

This clonotype showed up just once. This chain uses TRBV10-2 with TRBJ2-3; 10 nucleotides agree with TRBD1. The CDR3 runs 16 residues. The ends lost 9 bases at V and 5 bases at J; junction bases unmatched: 14. Germline V gives CDR1 WSHSY, CDR2 SAAADI. The CDR3 DNA reads as TGCGCCAGTATTCCGGGACAGGGGAACTGCAGAGATACGCAGTATTTT. It yields the protein CASIPGQGNCRDTQYF.

On this clonotype itself: The junction departs from the called germline gene at one end, perhaps through a read error. The V call is TRBV7-9, the J call TRBJ2-1; D gene ambiguous. The V gene's germline CDR1 is SEHNR and CDR2 FQNEAQ (reference sequence). The CDR3 has 13 amino acids. This CDR3 is CASSATSYNGQFF. The CDR3 coding sequence is TGTGCCAGCTCGGCAACCTCCTACAATGGGCAGTTCTTC.

This rearrangement joins TRBV7-3 to TRBJ2-7; TRBD1 matches 8 bases. V was pared by 5 bases and J by 4 bases, with 16 bases of the junction left unmatched. CDR1 is SGHTA and CDR2 is FQGTGA in the germline V gene. This CDR3 comprises 17 residues. The CDR3 protein is CASSHFRDRKVCYEQYF. Here the CDR3 DNA reads TGTGCCAGCAGCCACTTCAGGGACAGGAAGGTTTGTTACGAGCAGTACTTC.